A single sample is the source of the 24 T cell receptor beta chains below, sequenced in a study of CD8+ T cells in alopecia areata. Once RNA had been extracted, it was reverse transcribed into cDNA to act as the sequencing template. Sequencing used immunoSEQ multiplex PCR; TCRdb keeps in-frame clones, though not all of them. The sample comprises fewer than 150,000 clones, more than 30% of which are singletons, and about 3.1% rests with the top ten. Specimen: CD4+ T cells sorted from blood. These receptors came from a human donor with alopecia areata.

Only a few counts were recorded for this clone. The chain carries TRBV27 and TRBJ2-1; D is undetermined. This CDR3 comprises 15 residues. The germline CDR1 and CDR2 sequences are MNHEY and SMNVEV (reference sequence). With 6 bases removed from V and 0 bases from J, the gap between germline ends came to 12 bases. The CDR3 coding sequence is TGTGCCAGCAGCATAGAGAGCAGCTCCTACAATGAGCAGTTCTTC. Its protein is CASSIESSSYNEQFF.

This clone turned up a few times. The chain couples TRBV18 to TRBJ2-1; 7 nucleotides align to TRBD1. The trim removed 3 bases at V and 6 bases at J, leaving 8 bases unmatched. The germline V gene encodes CDR1 KGHSH and CDR2 LQKENI. The CDR3 consists of 15 residues. The chain's CDR3 is CASSPSFQGVNEQFF. The CDR3 coding sequence is TGTGCCAGCTCACCTTCGTTTCAGGGGGTCAATGAGCAGTTCTTC.

As to this clone: The same CDR3 also results from other DNA sequences found in this sample. The chain combines TRBV5-1 with TRBJ2-5, with D uncertain. CDR3 length: 11 residues. Trimming took 4 bases from V and 2 from J, leaving 3 bases between them. The germline CDR1 and CDR2 sequences are SGHRS and YFSETQ. The DNA of the CDR3 is TGCGCCAGCAGCAGACAAGAGACCCAGTACTTC. Its protein product is CASSRQETQYF. Looking up the rest from reference TRBV5-1 and TRBJ2-5 gives the full variable domain: KAGVTQTPRYLIKTRGQQVTLSCSPISGHRSVSWYQQTPGQGLQFLFEYFSETQRNKGNFPGRFSGRQFSNSRSEMNVSTLELGDSALYLCASSRQETQYFGPGTRLLVL.

This rearrangement joins TRBV10-3 to TRBJ2-5; no clear D. V was clipped by 6 bases and J by 3 bases, with 8 bases between them. CDR3 length: 12 residues. The germline V gene has CDR1 ENHRY and CDR2 SYGVKD. CDR3 in amino acids: CAISVTEETQYF. CDR3 coding DNA: TGTGCCATCAGCGTGACGGAAGAGACCCAGTACTTC.

The rearrangement links TRBV29-1 to TRBJ2-2; 11 nucleotides agree with TRBD1. Looked up from germline, CDR1 is SQVTM and CDR2 is ANQGSEA. The ends lost 7 bases at V and 5 bases at J; junction bases unmatched: 6. The CDR3 runs 14 residues. The CDR3: CSGRTGGRTGELFF. Here the CDR3 DNA reads TGCAGCGGCAGGACAGGGGGCCGGACCGGGGAGCTGTTTTTT.

This clone has just a few counts. The DNA for the CDR3 is TGTGCCTGGAGTGTAGGGGCCGTTAATGAGCAGTTCTTC. Amino acid sequence: CAWSVGAVNEQFF. This rearrangement joins TRBV30 to TRBJ2-1, with D maybe TRBD1 (5 bases). The CDR3 has 13 amino acids. In germline, CDR1 is GTSNPN, CDR2 SVGIG (reference sequence). The V gene lost 0 bases and the J gene lost 7 bases, with 10 bases spanning the gap.

The chain employs TRBV5-1 and TRBJ2-7; no clear D. V lost 6 bases, J lost 5 bases, and 12 bases lay in between. Per germline, CDR1 SGHRS and CDR2 YFSETQ. This CDR3 region has 12 residues. CDR3 region: CASNSAGDEQYF. The CDR3 region has the DNA TGCGCCAGCAACTCTGCCGGTGACGAGCAGTACTTC.

J is TRBJ2-3 and V is TRBV7-9; weak D call: TRBD2 (5 bases). Germline loops: CDR1 SEHNR, CDR2 FQNEAQ (reference sequence). Trimming left V 6 bases short and J 1 base short, with 20 bases between. The CDR3 runs to 17 residues. In nucleotides, the CDR3 is TGTGCCAGCAGTCAGGAGAGACTACCCCTTCGCACAGATACGCAGTATTTT. This encodes CASSQERLPLRTDTQYF.

V usage is TRBV4-3 and J usage is TRBJ2-5, with TRBD2 matching 7 bases. Germline V gene sequence: CDR1 LGHNA, CDR2 YSLEER. This CDR3 spans 16 amino acids. Trimming removed 2 bases from V and 4 bases from J; junction bases left unmatched: 10. CDR3 DNA sequence: TGCGCCAGCAGCCAAAGAGGGCGGGAGCCGGGAGAGACCCAGTACTTC. Encoded protein: CASSQRGREPGETQYF.

This clone has a handful of counts. The V gene is TRBV29-1, the J gene TRBJ1-1; D ambiguous. Germline CDR1 reads SQVTM; CDR2 reads ANQGSEA. The CDR3 is made up of 13 amino acids. V lost 6 bases and J lost 0, with 11 bases in between. The CDR3 nucleotides are TGCAGCGTATGGAGCATGCTGAACACTGAAGCTTTCTTT. Its protein is CSVWSMLNTEAFF.

This sequence joins TRBV28 and TRBJ1-1; D gene unclear. Germline V lookup: CDR1 MDHEN, CDR2 SYDVKM. Trimming removed 3 bases from V and 0 bases from J, with 11 bases in between. The CDR3 runs to 15 residues. CDR3 nucleotides: TGTGCCAGCAGTTTCGTGGGGTCCATGAACACTGAAGCTTTCTTT. Its protein is CASSFVGSMNTEAFF. The full variable domain, its missing parts supplied by reference TRBV28 and TRBJ1-1, is DVKVTQSSRYLVKRTGEKVFLECVQDMDHENMFWYRQDPGLGLRLIYFSYDVKMKEKGDIPEGYSVSREKKERFSLILESASTNQTSMYLCASSFVGSMNTEAFFGQGTRLTVV.

This clone turned up a few times. Other DNA sequences within the sample encode an identical CDR3. The chain employs TRBV29-1 and TRBJ1-1; possibly TRBD1 for D (6 bases). The CDR3 has 12 residues. The ends were cut back, 4 bases at V and 2 bases at J, with 8 bases in the middle. Per the germline V gene, CDR1 is SQVTM and CDR2 is ANQGSEA. CDR3 DNA sequence: TGCAGCGTTGGGGGGGCCAACACTGAAGCTTTCTTT. Translating gives CSVGGANTEAFF.

This clone was seen only a few times. This chain connects TRBV7-9 to TRBJ2-1; 14 bases match TRBD2. The CDR3 sequence is 17 residues long. J lost 7 bases, V lost 5 bases, and 10 bases had no gene match. CDR1 is SEHNR, CDR2 FQNEAQ, per germline (reference sequence). CDR3 protein: CASSAMRGLAGVNEQFF. CDR3 coding DNA: TGTGCCAGCAGCGCGATGCGGGGACTAGCGGGAGTTAATGAGCAGTTCTTC.

This clone was observed a few times. Written as DNA, the CDR3 is TGTGCCAGCAGCATAGGACAGGGTACTAGGTTACAGTACTTC. Protein: CASSIGQGTRLQYF. V gene TRBV28 combines with J gene TRBJ2-7, with 8 bases matching TRBD1. Germline CDR1 and CDR2: MDHEN and SYDVKM. V gave up 6 bases and J gave up 10 bases; unmatched junction bases: 14. This CDR3 is 14 amino acids long.

Only a few counts were recorded for this clone. The genes are TRBV7-2 and TRBJ2-1; D is possibly TRBD1 or TRBD2 (5 bases each). The CDR3 sequence is 15 residues long. Germline V CDR1 and CDR2: SGHTA, FQGNSA. V was cut by 5 bases and J by 7 bases, with 18 bases left in between. The CDR3 nucleotides read TGTGCCAGCAGCCTTAGCTTCGGGACGTATAATGAGCAGTTCTTC. It specifies CASSLSFGTYNEQFF.

This clone has more than one count but fewer than ten. This chain links TRBV28 with TRBJ2-5; 7 bases line up with TRBD1. CDR3 size: 15 residues. With V trimmed by 6 bases and J by 4 bases, 11 bases remained unmatched. Germline V CDR1 and CDR2: MDHEN, SYDVKM. The DNA for the CDR3 is TGTGCCAGCAGCCGGCCGACAGGGTACGGAGAGACCCAGTACTTC. It codes for CASSRPTGYGETQYF.

J is TRBJ2-7 and V is TRBV7-2, with TRBD1 as a possible D gene (7 bases). CDR1 SGHTA and CDR2 FQGNSA come from the germline V gene. V was pared by 5 bases and J by 3 bases, with 11 bases between. The CDR3 is 13 residues long. The CDR3 nucleotides read TGTGCCAGCAGCACCAGGGGGGTCTACGAGCAGTACTTC. Translation gives CASSTRGVYEQYF.

This chain links TRBV29-1 with TRBJ1-1, with no clear D. The germline V gene encodes CDR1 SQVTM and CDR2 ANQGSEA. The CDR3 runs to 12 residues. The V and J ends lost 2 bases and 8 bases respectively, with 12 bases between them. CDR3 protein: CSVERDNSEAFF. As DNA, the CDR3 is TGCAGCGTTGAAAGGGATAACAGCGAAGCTTTCTTT. Drawing the rest from reference TRBV29-1 and TRBJ1-1, the complete variable domain is SAVISQKPSRDICQRGTSLTIQCQVDSQVTMMFWYRQQPGQSLTLIATANQGSEATYESGFVIDKFPISRPNLTFSTLTVSNMSPEDSSIYLCSVERDNSEAFFGQGTRLTVV.

The chain joins TRBV5-1 to TRBJ2-7; 7 nucleotides match TRBD1. V lost 1 base and J lost 7; bases outside the gene matches: 5. The CDR3 is made up of 13 amino acids. CDR1 and CDR2 (germline): SGHRS, YFSETQ. The DNA of the CDR3 is TGCGCCAGCAGCTTGATGGGGACAGCTGAGCAGTACTTC. Translated: CASSLMGTAEQYF. Full variable domain (missing parts from reference TRBV5-1 and TRBJ2-7): KAGVTQTPRYLIKTRGQQVTLSCSPISGHRSVSWYQQTPGQGLQFLFEYFSETQRNKGNFPGRFSGRQFSNSRSEMNVSTLELGDSALYLCASSLMGTAEQYFGPGTRLTVT.

This clone showed up just a few times. The genes are TRBV29-1 and TRBJ2-1, with D unresolved. Trimming stripped 4 bases from V and 3 bases from J, with 7 bases between. The CDR3 covers 12 residues. Germline CDR1 is SQVTM and CDR2 is ANQGSEA. CDR3 in DNA: TGCAGCGTTGGTGGTGGCTACAATGAGCAGTTCTTC. This gives the protein CSVGGGYNEQFF.

This clone was counted only a few times. This chain links TRBV19 with TRBJ2-5; TRBD2 might be the D (5 bases). V was cut by 7 bases and J by 5 bases, with 14 bases left in between. CDR1 is LNHDA, CDR2 SQIVND, per germline (reference sequence). CDR3 length equals 13 residues. The CDR3 DNA sequence: TGTGCCAGTACGAGCGGAGACTTGGAGACCCAGTACTTC. Its translation: CASTSGDLETQYF.

The rearrangement joins TRBV4-3 to TRBJ2-1, with 8 bases identical to TRBD2. With 3 bases clipped from V and 8 bases from J, the junction kept 15 bases outside the gene matches. Germline assignment: CDR1 LGHNA and CDR2 YSLEER. This CDR3 contains 17 residues. CDR3 bases: TGCGCCAGCAGCCATGCTTCACTAGCGGAGTCCGCCCATGAGCAGTTCTTC. Translating it yields CASSHASLAESAHEQFF.

The chain carries TRBV2 and TRBJ2-3; the match to TRBD1 covers 11 bases. V trimming: 4 bases; J trimming: 14 bases; junction bases outside the gene matches: 5. Germline V gene sequence: CDR1 SNHLY, CDR2 FYNNEI. This CDR3 comprises 12 residues. CDR3 in amino acids: CASSVSGTGGYF. DNA for the CDR3: TGTGCCAGCAGTGTATCCGGGACAGGGGGGTATTTT.

The chain carries TRBV7-2 and TRBJ1-2, with D perhaps matching TRBD1 (6 bases). V lost 2 bases, J lost 3 bases, and 10 bases lay in between. This CDR3 spans 14 amino acids. CDR1 and CDR2 from the germline V gene are SGHTA and FQGNSA. The CDR3 reads CASSLMKGDYGYTF. CDR3 sequence (DNA): TGTGCCAGCAGCTTAATGAAGGGGGACTATGGCTACACCTTC.